This T cell receptor (beta chain) was recovered during a study of glioma-infiltrating T cells after dendritic cell vaccination. In the study overall: Patients received three intradermal dendritic cell vaccine injections at biweekly intervals.

The primer mix had 60 V beta and 13 J beta primers. Repertoires were generated with immunoSEQ multiplex PCR, while TCRdb's copy carries only in-frame clones and drops some. The data hold roughly 41,000 clones, with around 80% observed a single time. This specimen was blood, taken before dendritic cell vaccination. The sequence was obtained from a human donor with glioblastoma.

CDR3 coding DNA: TGTGCCAGCAGCTTGGAATGGGCCGAGCGGCTCCGCACAGATACGCAGTATTTT. Its protein product is CASSLEWAERLRTDTQYF. This chain joins TRBV5-6 and TRBJ2-3; TRBD2 might be the D (5 bases). Germline CDR1 and CDR2: SGHDT and YYEEEE. The length of the CDR3 is 18 residues. The V end was cut by 0 bases, the J end by 1 base, with 18 bases between.